The 21 T cell receptor beta chains in this list originate from one sample, sequenced in a study of blood T cell repertoires in COVID-19. The data were produced by immunoSEQ multiplex PCR, yet TCRdb's version contains in-frame clones alone and is incomplete. The sample includes 200,000 to 250,000 clones, around 85% of them seen just once. Specimen: peripheral blood. Receptors were obtained from a woman in her 40s with active or convalescent COVID-19.

This clone was seen a handful of times. The V call is TRBV6-5, the J call TRBJ2-7; TRBD2 is a possible D gene (6 bases). The germline V and J ends were trimmed by 2 bases and 6 bases, with 20 bases remaining between them. The CDR3 contains 16 residues. Germline V gene sequence: CDR1 MNHEY, CDR2 SVGAGI. CDR3 in amino acids: CASSYLPAGKEGEQYF. As DNA, the CDR3 is TGTGCCAGCAGTTACCTCCCGGCAGGGAAGGAGGGCGAGCAGTACTTC.

This sequence joins TRBV6-5 and TRBJ2-1, with D possibly being TRBD2 (5 bases). Trimming shortened V by 11 bases and J by 2 bases, and 16 bases separated the two germline ends. This CDR3 is built from 14 residues. Germline loops: CDR1 MNHEY, CDR2 SVGAGI. The CDR3 nucleotides read TGTGCCGGCCGTTCTGCCGGGACCTACAATGAGCAGTTCTTC. The encoded protein is CAGRSAGTYNEQFF.

The chain has TRBV19 and TRBJ1-2; the match to TRBD1 covers 12 bases. V lost 3 bases and J lost 2; bases outside the gene matches: 4. Germline CDR1 and CDR2: LNHDA and SQIVND (reference sequence). The CDR3 extends over 16 amino acids. CDR3 loop: CASSIKGTGGNYGYTF. The DNA for the CDR3 is TGTGCCAGTAGTATTAAGGGGACAGGGGGCAACTATGGCTACACCTTC.

As concerns this clone: With a much larger clone just one base away, this may be a read error. DNA of the CDR3: TGTGCCAGCAGTGGACTAGCGGGGGGGCAAGAGACCCAGTACTTC. Translation: CASSGLAGGQETQYF. This chain connects TRBV6-6 to TRBJ2-5, with 15 bases fitting TRBD2. The CDR3 contains 15 residues. Germline loops: CDR1 MNHNY, CDR2 SVGAGI (reference sequence). V was clipped by 5 bases and J by 2 bases; unmatched bases: 0.

The chain couples TRBV28 to TRBJ1-2, with D maybe TRBD1 (6 bases). Germline assignment: CDR1 MDHEN and CDR2 SYDVKM. This CDR3 comprises 15 residues. V lost 2 bases and J lost 7, with 17 bases in between. The CDR3 DNA reads TGTGCCAGCAGTTTACGGGGGGCGACACGCCTTGGCTACACCTTC. Protein product: CASSLRGATRLGYTF.

The chain uses TRBV5-4 and TRBJ2-3, with TRBD2 as a possible D gene (6 bases). V lost 0 bases to trimming and J lost 4 bases, with 12 bases between them. Germline lookup yields CDR1 SGHNT and CDR2 YYREEE (reference sequence). This CDR3 has 15 residues. The CDR3 loop is CASSLVSREADTQYF. For the CDR3, the DNA is TGTGCCAGCAGCTTGGTTAGTAGGGAGGCAGATACGCAGTATTTT.

A single count supports this clone. This rearrangement joins TRBV3-1 (or the pseudogene TRBV3-2) to TRBJ1-1; D is uncertain. The V gene lost 3 bases and the J gene lost 2 bases, with 7 bases spanning the gap. Germline CDR1 reads LGHDT; CDR2 reads YNNKEL (reference sequence). The CDR3 covers 13 residues. CDR3 sequence (DNA): TGTGCCAGCAGCCAGACATTAAACACTGAAGCTTTCTTT. It is translated as CASSQTLNTEAFF.

J is TRBJ1-2 and V is TRBV2, with TRBD1 matching 7 bases. The CDR3 has 13 amino acids. From germline, CDR1 is SNHLY and CDR2 FYNNEI. After removal of 6 bases from V and 4 bases from J, the junction contained 5 bases not matched to a gene. The CDR3: CASRRQGSYGYTF. The CDR3 DNA is TGTGCCAGCAGGCGACAGGGTAGCTATGGCTACACCTTC.

The V and J genes are TRBV13 and TRBJ2-2; maybe TRBD1 (5 bases). Trimming took 3 bases from V and 3 from J, leaving 11 bases between them. The CDR3 totals 15 residues. Germline V CDR1 and CDR2: PRHDT, FYEKMQ (reference sequence). As DNA, the CDR3 is TGTGCCAGCAGCTTTCGTGACAGACACACCGGGGAGCTGTTTTTT. It encodes CASSFRDRHTGELFF.

The chain employs TRBV11-2 and TRBJ2-1; 7 bases align to TRBD1. There are 14 residues in the CDR3. The V gene's germline CDR1 is SGHAT and CDR2 FQNNGV. With 6 bases clipped from V and 2 bases from J, the junction kept 4 bases outside the gene matches. This CDR3 is CASRGQDTYNEQFF. In DNA form, the CDR3 reads TGTGCCAGCAGAGGACAGGACACCTACAATGAGCAGTTCTTC.

This clone was picked up a small number of times. This chain links TRBV25-1 with TRBJ2-3, with D possibly being TRBD1 (5 bases). The CDR3 contains 12 residues. V lost 7 bases and J 4 bases, leaving 9 bases between the germline ends. Germline-derived CDR1 and CDR2 are MGHDK and SYGVNS. For the CDR3, the DNA is TGTGCCAGCAAGGGGTTTGCAGATACGCAGTATTTT. Amino acids: CASKGFADTQYF.

A note on this clone: The same CDR3 is also encoded by other DNA sequences in this sample. This chain links TRBV7-9 with TRBJ1-1; D remains unclear. V lost 1 base, J lost 7 bases, and 7 bases lay in between. Per germline, CDR1 SEHNR and CDR2 FQNEAQ (reference sequence). This CDR3 is built from 12 residues. CDR3 in amino acids: CASSLGSGEAFF. The CDR3 nucleotides are TGTGCCAGCAGCTTAGGATCGGGTGAAGCTTTCTTT. The full variable domain, rest sourced from reference TRBV7-9 and TRBJ1-1, is DTGVSQNPRHKITKRGQNVTFRCDPISEHNRLYWYRQTLGQGPEFLTYFQNEAQLEKSRLLSDRFSAERPKGSFSTLEIQRTEQGDSAMYLCASSLGSGEAFFGQGTRLTVV.

This CDR3 is CASSLNPGQSLYGYTF. The DNA for the CDR3 is TGTGCCAGCAGCTTAAACCCCGGACAGTCTCTCTATGGCTACACCTTC. The chain combines TRBV7-3 with TRBJ1-2, with a tentative D call TRBD1 (6 bases). Germline V gene sequence: CDR1 SGHTA, CDR2 FQGTGA. Deletions cut 1 base from V and 4 bases from J, with 16 bases between. There are 16 residues in the CDR3. The full variable domain, rest sourced from reference TRBV7-3 and TRBJ1-2, is GAGVSQTPSNKVTEKGKYVELRCDPISGHTALYWYRQSLGQGPEFLIYFQGTGAADDSGLPNDRFFAVRPEGSVSTLKIQRTERGDSAVYLCASSLNPGQSLYGYTFGSGTRLTVV.

The chain has TRBV9 and TRBJ1-4, with D unclear. This CDR3 is built from 16 residues. Germline assignment: CDR1 SGDLS and CDR2 YYNGEE. V was shortened by 5 bases and J by 0 bases, with 14 bases between the two germline ends. The CDR3 sequence is CASSSGRFATNEKLFF. The DNA for the CDR3 is TGTGCCAGCAGTTCAGGCCGGTTTGCAACTAATGAAAAACTGTTTTTT.

J is TRBJ2-7 and V is TRBV3-1 (or the pseudogene TRBV3-2); possibly TRBD1 for D (6 bases). This CDR3 has 15 amino acids. CDR1 is LGHDT, CDR2 YNNKEL, per germline (reference sequence). With 0 bases removed from V and 6 bases from J, the gap between germline ends came to 15 bases. The CDR3 DNA sequence: TGTGCCAGCAGCCAAGACAGGGGATCCCTAGGCGAGCAGTACTTC. This sequence encodes CASSQDRGSLGEQYF.

Only a few counts were recorded for this clone. V gene TRBV15 combines with J gene TRBJ1-1, with a weak D call TRBD1 (6 bases). The CDR3 loop spans 15 amino acids. Germline loops: CDR1 LNHNV, CDR2 YYDKDF (reference sequence). The V end lost 5 bases, the J end lost 4 bases, and 17 bases lay between the germline ends. The CDR3 region is CATSGPGGPGTEAFF. In nucleotides, the CDR3 is TGTGCCACCAGCGGACCCGGGGGGCCGGGCACTGAAGCTTTCTTT.

This chain uses TRBV6-2 or TRBV6-3 with TRBJ2-2, with 8 bases aligning to TRBD2. This CDR3 is 17 amino acids long. Germline V gives CDR1 MNHEY, CDR2 SVGEGT. Trimming took 0 bases from V and 6 from J; bases not matched to a gene: 9. The CDR3 spells CASSYSRGGGPAGELFF. For the CDR3, the DNA is TGTGCCAGCAGTTACTCCCGAGGCGGGGGGCCGGCCGGGGAGCTGTTTTTT.

In its sample, this clone was seen once. The chain joins TRBV5-1 to TRBJ1-2; TRBD1 is a possible D gene (6 bases). CDR1 and CDR2 from the germline V gene are SGHRS and YFSETQ. This CDR3 has 14 residues. V was pared by 4 bases and J by 1 base, with 11 bases between. The CDR3 loop is CASSALQGNYGYTF. CDR3 sequence (DNA): TGCGCCAGCAGCGCCTTACAGGGTAACTATGGCTACACCTTC.

The count of this clone is one. The chain has TRBV5-1 and TRBJ1-4; TRBD1 matches 10 bases. With 3 bases clipped from V and 0 bases from J, the junction kept 8 bases outside the gene matches. The CDR3 spans 18 residues. The germline V gene encodes CDR1 SGHRS and CDR2 YFSETQ. CDR3 sequence (DNA): TGCGCCAGCAGCTCCCCGACAGGGGGCACATCAACTAATGAAAAACTGTTTTTT. Encoded protein: CASSSPTGGTSTNEKLFF.

V usage is TRBV6-6 and J usage is TRBJ1-5; 7 positions match TRBD1. Germline V gene data show CDR1 as MNHNY and CDR2 as SVGAGI (reference sequence). J gave up 1 base and V 5 bases, and 8 bases lay outside the gene matches. The CDR3 totals 16 residues. The CDR3 DNA is TGTGCCAGCAGTCCTGCCGGGACAGACAGCAATCAGCCCCAGCATTTT. The encoded protein is CASSPAGTDSNQPQHF.

The J gene is TRBJ2-3, the V gene TRBV6-5, with 12 bases lining up with TRBD2. The CDR3 runs 16 residues. Germline trimming cut 0 bases from V and 5 bases from J; bases unmatched to any gene: 3. CDR1 is MNHEY and CDR2 is SVGAGI in the germline V gene. The CDR3 DNA is TGTGCCAGCAGTTACTCGACTAGCGGGGGTTTAGATACGCAGTATTTT. Translating it yields CASSYSTSGGLDTQYF.